The T cell receptor beta chain under discussion was sequenced for a study of Graves' ophthalmopathy and Graves' hyperthyroidism. Study-level findings and limits: The model reached 70.59% sensitivity and about 72% specificity for predicting ophthalmopathy progression.

Other autoimmune disease, uncontrolled infection, pregnancy and lactation led to exclusion. Amplified material comprised TCR beta CDR3 regions derived from RNA transcripts. HTBI primers were used in a first-round RT-PCR, which preceded a second-round multiplex PCR. TCRdb reanalysed the multiplex PCR reads using MiXCR and keeps one entry per CDR3 protein. Here the sample spans 600,000 to 950,000 distinct CDR3 sequences, roughly 40% being singletons. This CDR3 region has 14 residues. From germline, CDR1 is SEHNR and CDR2 FQNEAQ (reference sequence). Points on this clonotype: Its target is unknown. Relative to the germline gene, one junction end is altered; a read error may explain this.

This chain uses TRBV7-9 with TRBJ2-6; 8 positions match TRBD1. The TCR comes from an adult man with Graves' ophthalmopathy. Sequenced input: peripheral blood. The CDR3 is CASSLSTGDNVLTF. CDR3 DNA sequence: TGTGCCAGCAGCTTGTCGACAGGGGACAACGTCCTGACTTTC.